This T cell receptor beta chain emerged from a study of T cell clones after liver transplantation. Study details: Standard immunosuppression, with no induction, continued until 12-24 months after transplant. The study, taken as a whole, reports: In two subjects, few donor cells limited the measurable donor-reactive repertoire.

Produced via immunoSEQ multiplex PCR; TCRdb's table is partial and in-frame only. In the table there are some 110,000 clones, less than 95% of which are singletons. About this clone itself: The antigen is undetermined.

With 3 bases clipped from V and 4 bases from J, the junction kept 2 bases outside the gene matches. Germline V gives CDR1 LNHDA, CDR2 SQIVND (reference sequence). The CDR3 extends over 14 amino acids. The source of this sequence is a human patient who received a liver transplant. These T cells may partly come from the graft donor. The chain couples TRBV19 to TRBJ1-4; 7 bases match TRBD1. Sample: CD4+ T cells from blood, taken 12 months after liver transplant. CDR3 nucleotides: TGTGCCAGTAGTATTGGGACAGTTAATGAAAAACTGTTTTTT. This codes for CASSIGTVNEKLFF. Variable domain in full (rest from reference TRBV19 and TRBJ1-4): DGGITQSPKYLFRKEGQNVTLSCEQNLNHDAMYWYRQDPGQGLRLIYYSQIVNDFQKGDIAEGYSVSREKKESFPLTVTSAQKNPTAFYLCASSIGTVNEKLFFGSGTQLSVL.